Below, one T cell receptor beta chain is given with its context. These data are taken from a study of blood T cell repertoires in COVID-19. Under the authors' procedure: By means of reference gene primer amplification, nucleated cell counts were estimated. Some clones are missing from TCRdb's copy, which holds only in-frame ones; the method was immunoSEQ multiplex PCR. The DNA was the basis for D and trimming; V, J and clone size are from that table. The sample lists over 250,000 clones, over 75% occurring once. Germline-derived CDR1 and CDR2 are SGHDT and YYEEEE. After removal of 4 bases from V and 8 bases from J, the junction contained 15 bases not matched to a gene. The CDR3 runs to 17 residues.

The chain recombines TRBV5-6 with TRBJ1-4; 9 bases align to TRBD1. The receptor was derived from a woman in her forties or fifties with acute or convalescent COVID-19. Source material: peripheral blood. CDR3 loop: CASSAGQGFLGKEKLFF. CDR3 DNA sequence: TGTGCCAGCAGCGCGGGACAGGGTTTTTTAGGAAAAGAAAAACTGTTTTTT.